These 18 T cell receptor beta chains share one sample of origin, sequenced in a study of T cell repertoires in cytomegalovirus infection. Each CDR3 protein is one row after TCRdb ran MiXCR on the reads. This sample has some 940,000 distinct CDR3 sequences; about a third occur once, and the top ten carry 11% to 15%. The antigens of these receptors remain unknown. The sample here was cultured CD8+ T cells from PBMCs, taken from culture after CMV antigen stimulation. The source is a human donor in good health (CMV status not recorded). Some clones in this sample may be carry-over from other donors' samples.

The table lists this clonotype with a few counts. V is TRBV7-9 and J is TRBJ2-6; D remains unclear. The germline V and J ends were trimmed by 1 base and 2 bases, with 12 bases remaining between them. CDR3 length equals 17 residues. Germline CDR1 and CDR2: SEHNR and FQNEAQ (reference sequence). Here the CDR3 reads CASSLVAGSAGANVLTF. The CDR3 bases are TGTGCCAGCAGCTTAGTAGCTGGTTCTGCTGGGGCCAACGTCCTGACTTTC.

The CDR3 is CSAGGGGRNQPQHF. The CDR3 DNA follows: TGCAGTGCTGGGGGCGGGGGGCGCAATCAGCCCCAGCATTTT. The chain joins TRBV20-1 to TRBJ1-5, with D possibly matching TRBD1 (6 bases). Germline lookup yields CDR1 DFQATT and CDR2 SNEGSKA (reference sequence). CDR3 length equals 14 residues. The V and J ends lost 5 bases and 2 bases respectively, with 13 bases between them.

V usage is TRBV12-3 or TRBV12-4 and J usage is TRBJ2-2; tentatively, D is TRBD1 (5 bases). V gave up 5 bases and J gave up 7 bases, with 11 bases separating them. The CDR3 is made up of 13 amino acids. CDR3 residues: CASSPRVGGELFF. The DNA of the CDR3 is TGTGCCAGCAGTCCCAGGGTTGGCGGGGAGCTGTTTTTT.

The chain recombines TRBV12-3 or TRBV12-4 with TRBJ1-1; D uncertain. The CDR3 runs to 13 residues. Trimming stripped 6 bases from V and 7 bases from J, with 15 bases between. The DNA of the CDR3 is TGTGCCAGCAGCCCTTTTTCGGCAAGTGAAGCTTTCTTT. Translated: CASSPFSASEAFF.

This chain connects TRBV7-9 to TRBJ2-3; 7 positions match TRBD1. CDR3 size: 17 residues. Germline V gene lookup returns CDR1 SEHNR and CDR2 FQNEAQ (reference sequence). V gave up 4 bases and J gave up 0 bases; unmatched junction bases: 10. The CDR3 DNA reads as TGTGCCAGCAGCTCGAGAGATACAGGGGCTAGCACAGATACGCAGTATTTT. This translates into CASSSRDTGASTDTQYF.

J is TRBJ2-1 and V is TRBV28, with D possibly matching TRBD1 (5 bases). V lost 5 bases, J lost 8 bases, and 28 bases lay in between. Germline assignment: CDR1 MDHEN and CDR2 SYDVKM. CDR3 size: 18 residues. CDR3 protein: CASSTPYYARQLSYEQFF. In DNA, the CDR3 is TGTGCCAGCAGTACCCCGTACTACGCCAGACAGCTTTCCTATGAGCAGTTCTTC.

This clonotype was detected a few times. This chain links TRBV28 with TRBJ2-5; 7 bases agree with TRBD1. This CDR3 is built from 16 residues. The V and J ends lost 2 bases and 2 bases, in that order; junction bases with no gene match: 8. Germline values: CDR1 MDHEN, CDR2 SYDVKM. This chain's CDR3 is CASSLDRVMGQETQYF. CDR3 coding DNA: TGTGCCAGCAGTTTAGACAGGGTGATGGGTCAAGAGACCCAGTACTTC.

This clonotype was seen a handful of times. This chain joins TRBV5-8 and TRBJ2-6; D could derive from TRBD1 or TRBD2 (5 bases each). Germline V gene lookup returns CDR1 SGHTS and CDR2 YDEGEE. Trimming cost V 0 bases and J 0 bases, with 16 bases left between them. The CDR3 runs 19 residues. The CDR3 DNA reads as TGTGCCAGCAGCTTGGGGACACCGGGGCCCGTCTCTGGGGCCAACGTCCTGACTTTC. It codes for CASSLGTPGPVSGANVLTF.

For this clonotype: A much more abundant neighbour one base away suggests this may be a read error. The chain is built from TRBV7-6 and TRBJ1-1; D call uncertain. Per the germline V gene, CDR1 is SGHVS and CDR2 is FNYEAQ. The CDR3 spans 14 residues. Trimming took 4 bases from V and 3 from J, leaving 12 bases between them. The CDR3 sequence is CASSSQDADTEAFF. Written as DNA, the CDR3 is TGTGCCAGCAGCTCTCAGGACGCCGACACTGAAGCTTTCTTT.

The chain recombines TRBV6-6 with TRBJ1-2; TRBD1 might be the D (6 bases). Deletions cut 2 bases from V and 3 bases from J, with 16 bases between. The CDR3 is made up of 16 amino acids. The germline V gene has CDR1 MNHNY and CDR2 SVGAGI (reference sequence). In nucleotides, the CDR3 is TGTGCCAGCAGTTACCCGTTTCCAGGGGCTCACTATGGCTACACCTTC. It is translated as CASSYPFPGAHYGYTF.

The sample holds many counts of this clonotype. The V call is TRBV27, the J call TRBJ2-5; a weak D match, TRBD2 (6 bases). V lost 2 bases, J lost 7 bases, and 14 bases lay in between. This CDR3 spans 14 amino acids. CDR1 is MNHEY and CDR2 is SMNVEV in the germline V gene (reference sequence). As DNA, the CDR3 is TGTGCCAGCAGTTTAAGGGAAGCCGGGGGGACCCAGTACTTC. Encoded protein: CASSLREAGGTQYF.

The rearrangement joins TRBV4-1 to TRBJ1-2, with D perhaps TRBD1 (5 bases). The V end lost 4 bases, the J end lost 1 base, and 7 bases lay between the germline ends. Per germline, CDR1 MGHRA and CDR2 YSYEKL. The CDR3 contains 13 residues. Written as DNA, the CDR3 is TGCGCCAGCAGCCTGGACATTAACTATGGCTACACCTTC. Translating it yields CASSLDINYGYTF.

This clonotype was observed at least ten times. This CDR3 is CASSSDAGQSFYEQYF. CDR3 bases: TGTGCCAGCAGCTCCGATGCGGGACAAAGTTTCTACGAGCAGTACTTC. The V and J genes are TRBV7-8 and TRBJ2-7; either TRBD1 or TRBD2 may supply D (6 bases each). Germline V gives CDR1 SGHVS, CDR2 FQNEAQ. With 4 bases removed from V and 3 bases from J, the gap between germline ends came to 19 bases. This CDR3 contains 16 residues.

This clonotype has ten or more counts. The genes are TRBV7-6 and TRBJ1-2; tentative D call: TRBD1 (5 bases). The CDR3 is 14 amino acids. V shed 5 bases and J shed 5 bases, with 15 bases lying between them. CDR1 is SGHVS, CDR2 FNYEAQ, per germline. CDR3 sequence: CASSTPGSGYGYTF. DNA of the CDR3: TGTGCCAGCAGCACCCCAGGGAGTGGATATGGCTACACCTTC.

The chain uses TRBV15 and TRBJ1-5, with no clear D. This CDR3 is built from 13 residues. Germline V CDR1 and CDR2: LNHNV, YYDKDF (reference sequence). The V end lost 3 bases, the J end lost 5 bases, and 8 bases lay between the germline ends. CDR3 nucleotide sequence: TGTGCCACCAGCAGTAAGAGTGATCAGCCCCAGCATTTT. Its translation: CATSSKSDQPQHF.

The rearrangement links TRBV7-3 to TRBJ2-5; 8 bases are shared with TRBD2. CDR3 length equals 14 residues. Trimming removed 5 bases from V and 5 bases from J; junction bases left unmatched: 7. CDR1 and CDR2 from the germline V gene are SGHTA and FQGTGA. The CDR3 DNA reads TGTGCCAGCAGCGAGCGGGGGCCGGGGGAGACCCAGTACTTC. Amino acids: CASSERGPGETQYF.

This clonotype occurred a few times. J is TRBJ1-1 and V is TRBV28; D unclear. Trimming pared 6 bases from V and 3 bases from J, leaving 14 bases between. The CDR3 covers 14 residues. Germline loops: CDR1 MDHEN, CDR2 SYDVKM. CDR3 nucleotides: TGTGCCAGCAGCGACACTCGGGGATACACTGAAGCTTTCTTT. Translating it yields CASSDTRGYTEAFF.

The V gene is TRBV29-1, the J gene TRBJ2-3; 11 nucleotides align to TRBD2. Germline CDR1 SQVTM, CDR2 ANQGSEA. The CDR3 covers 12 residues. The CDR3 sequence: CSASGGQDTQYF. The CDR3 nucleotides read TGCAGTGCTAGCGGGGGGCAAGATACGCAGTATTTT.